This TCR beta chain was retrieved from a study of T cell responses to AZD1222 COVID-19 vaccine. On this clone itself: Its antigen is not known.

Sequencing used immunoSEQ multiplex PCR; TCRdb keeps in-frame clones, though not all of them. This sample carries 150,000 to 180,000 clones, roughly 90% of them seen once, and the ten largest clones take 3% to 3.5%. General observations from the study: Two AZD1222 doses significantly raised spike-specific TCR breadth and depth over controls. Recipients of AZD1222 seropositive at baseline numbered only six or seven.

This receptor was taken from an adult in good health. Sequenced material: peripheral blood, taken on day 0 of AZD1222 vaccination.

The CDR3 loop is CASSLWDRASSPLHF. DNA of the CDR3: TGTGCCAGCAGTTTGTGGGACAGGGCTTCTTCACCCCTCCACTTT. V is TRBV28 and J is TRBJ1-6, with 9 bases that match TRBD1. The germline CDR1 and CDR2 sequences are MDHEN and SYDVKM. CDR3 length: 15 amino acids. J was trimmed by 9 bases and V by 3 bases; bases with no gene match: 6.